The text below deals with one T cell receptor beta chain. There are 15 residues in the CDR3. Germline CDR1 is LNHDA and CDR2 is SQIVND (reference sequence). V lost 6 bases and J 5 bases, leaving 16 bases between the germline ends. The data were produced by immunoSEQ multiplex PCR, yet TCRdb's version contains in-frame clones alone and is incomplete. Seen here are approximately 61,000 clones, 75% to 90% observed once, and the top ten hold about 14%. This entry belongs to a study of blood T cell repertoires in COVID-19. At the level of the study: Nucleic acid was either cDNA or gDNA, and it came from T cells, B-cell-depleted T cells, or PBMCs.

This chain joins TRBV19 and TRBJ2-2, with D maybe TRBD2 (6 bases). Sequences were obtained from peripheral blood. The clonotype comes from a human donor in a cohort sampled during active COVID-19. The CDR3 sequence: CASRIGARETGELFF. The CDR3 DNA follows: TGTGCCAGTAGGATCGGGGCCCGGGAGACCGGGGAGCTGTTTTTT.